This T cell receptor beta chain was recorded in a study of cytomegalovirus exposure and HLA in healthy donors. Whole-study context: Around 78 million unique TCR sequences came from HLA-typed donors in an early release.

General study findings and limits: The number of N-insertions in an Asian-associated ancestry cluster was reportedly below the 666-donor mean in a later analysis. TCR beta sequences numbering 15,000 to 20,000 were associated with HLA alleles at 0.05 false discovery rate in a later analysis. Later analysis demonstrated an association between a missense DCLRE1C variant and TCR beta V- and J-gene trimming.

Researchers ran the PCR with 60 Vbeta and 13 Jbeta primers. Sequencing used immunoSEQ multiplex PCR; TCRdb keeps in-frame clones, though not all of them. The sample carries around 130,000 clones, around 66% recorded once. The CDR3 runs to 15 residues. The V end lost 0 bases, the J end lost 3 bases, and 9 bases lay between the germline ends. Per germline, CDR1 KGHSH and CDR2 LQKENI. This clone was seen only a few times. The antigen is unknown. Sequencing was done on a sample of PBMCs. The sequence came from a woman aged 55-69 years in good health and CMV-seronegative. This sequence joins TRBV18 and TRBJ1-5, with D uncertain. Here the CDR3 reads CASSPPAGINQPQHF. CDR3 DNA sequence: TGTGCCAGCTCACCACCAGCCGGGATCAATCAGCCCCAGCATTTT.